The clone carrying this T cell receptor beta chain has at least ten counts. Its antigen is not known. CDR3 length: 14 amino acids. Germline CDR1 reads DFQATT; CDR2 reads SNEGSKA (reference sequence). Trimming cost V 4 bases and J 4 bases, with 15 bases left between them. The data were obtained in a study of post-analysis software for immune sequencing data. Across the whole study: Patients with relapsing-remitting, secondary progressive and progressive-relapsing multiple sclerosis courses were all represented. Findings and caveats of the study: Among multiple sclerosis patients, normalized Chao1 diversity was significantly below that of controls. A few TRBV segments (TRBV5-6, TRBV5-1 and TRBV20-1 among them) occurred more frequently in patients than in controls. Clustering by F measure revealed strong co-clustering among samples prepared together in one batch.

The TCR beta cDNA libraries contained unique molecular identifiers. Roughly 0.5 million cDNA molecules were obtained from about 0.98 to 11 million T cells. Each CDR3 protein is one row after TCRdb ran MiXCR on the PCR reads. The top ten hold around 0.56% of the sample, which has fewer than 850,000 distinct CDR3 sequences, less than 35% seen once. The V gene is TRBV20-1, the J gene TRBJ2-3, with a tentative D call TRBD2 (5 bases). The sequence was obtained from a girl aged 10 to 17 with multiple sclerosis. The source material was blood. The CDR3 loop reads CSATPGGFADTQYF. DNA of the CDR3: TGCAGTGCTACTCCCGGAGGTTTCGCAGATACGCAGTATTTT.